The next 8 T cell receptor beta chains were all read from a single sample in a study of blood T cell repertoires in COVID-19. TCRdb keeps only in-frame clones here, not all; method: immunoSEQ multiplex PCR. Among about 170,000 clones listed, 85% to 90% were seen once. Specimen: peripheral blood. All receptors come from a woman aged 60-75 years with COVID-19, enrolled during active disease.

The V call is TRBV7-9, the J call TRBJ2-3; TRBD2 matches 13 bases. Unmatched junction bases numbered 9, after V lost 6 bases and J lost 6 bases. This CDR3 comprises 16 residues. The germline V gene has CDR1 SEHNR and CDR2 FQNEAQ (reference sequence). CDR3 sequence: CASRPRLAGGSDTQYF. The CDR3, as DNA: TGTGCCAGCAGGCCTCGACTAGCGGGAGGATCGGATACGCAGTATTTT. The complete variable domain, with remaining parts taken from reference TRBV7-9 and TRBJ2-3, reads DTGVSQNPRHKITKRGQNVTFRCDPISEHNRLYWYRQTLGQGPEFLTYFQNEAQLEKSRLLSDRFSAERPKGSFSTLEIQRTEQGDSAMYLCASRPRLAGGSDTQYFGPGTRLTVL.

The chain is built from TRBV4-3 and TRBJ2-3, with 9 bases matching TRBD1. The CDR3 totals 18 residues. From germline, CDR1 is LGHNA and CDR2 YSLEER. J lost 2 bases, V lost 4 bases, and 13 bases had no gene match. The CDR3 DNA sequence: TGCGCCAGCAGCCGCGTACAGGGGGCCGGGGAAATCACAGATACGCAGTATTTT. Translated: CASSRVQGAGEITDTQYF.

The CDR3 region is CASLAGAGWNTEAFF. As DNA, the CDR3 is TGTGCCAGTTTAGCGGGGGCGGGGTGGAACACTGAAGCTTTCTTT. V usage is TRBV19 and J usage is TRBJ1-1; D perhaps matches TRBD1 (6 bases). This CDR3 spans 15 amino acids. The V and J ends lost 8 bases and 1 base respectively, with 17 bases between them. Germline V gene data show CDR1 as LNHDA and CDR2 as SQIVND (reference sequence).

This clone occurred once. The chain is built from TRBV19 and TRBJ2-1; 7 nucleotides agree with TRBD2. Germline V lookup: CDR1 LNHDA, CDR2 SQIVND (reference sequence). The CDR3 length is 15 residues. The V gene end was trimmed by 5 bases and the J gene end by 1 base; junction bases not matched to a gene: 5. The CDR3 loop reads CASSPRESSYNEQFF. The CDR3 DNA reads TGTGCCAGTAGTCCGCGGGAGTCGTCCTACAATGAGCAGTTCTTC. The full variable domain, in which reference TRBV19 and TRBJ2-1 provide the parts outside the CDR3, is DGGITQSPKYLFRKEGQNVTLSCEQNLNHDAMYWYRQDPGQGLRLIYYSQIVNDFQKGDIAEGYSVSREKKESFPLTVTSAQKNPTAFYLCASSPRESSYNEQFFGPGTRLTVL.

J is TRBJ1-1 and V is TRBV11-3; D may be TRBD1 (5 bases). From germline, CDR1 is SGHNT and CDR2 YENEEA. The length of the CDR3 is 14 residues. V dropped 2 bases and J dropped 4 bases, with 11 bases sitting between them. CDR3 DNA: TGTGCCAGCAGCTTATCGGGGGGTATCACTGAAGCTTTCTTT. Translation: CASSLSGGITEAFF.

This sequence joins TRBV24-1 and TRBJ1-3, with D maybe TRBD1 (6 bases). CDR1 is KGHDR and CDR2 is SFDVKD in the germline V gene. Trimming took off 6 bases at V and 0 bases at J, with 11 bases between the two ends. The CDR3 totals 15 residues. Here the CDR3 DNA reads TGTGCCACCAGTTGGGGGCTCATCTCTGGAAACACCATATATTTT. Residues: CATSWGLISGNTIYF.

The gene calls are TRBV12-2 and TRBJ2-1; the D call TRBD2 from the table was never checked on the DNA. TRBV12-2 is assigned pseudogene status. This CDR3 region has 18 residues. DNA of the CDR3: TGTGCAAGTCGCTTAGCTTCAGCAAGGGCTAGCGGGGCCAATGAGCAGTTCTTC. It translates to CASRLASARASGANEQFF.

V gene TRBV18 combines with J gene TRBJ1-3; 7 nucleotides agree with TRBD1. The CDR3 spans 15 residues. Germline V gene sequence: CDR1 KGHSH, CDR2 LQKENI. Trimming at V came to 5 bases and at J to 4 bases, leaving 8 bases not matched to a gene. Here the CDR3 DNA reads TGTGCCAGCTCATCAGGACAGGCGAGGGGAAACACCATATATTTT. This encodes CASSSGQARGNTIYF.